The 30 T cell receptor beta chains below all came from one sample that was sequenced in a study of T cells in Graves' hyperthyroidism and ophthalmopathy. The CDR3 regions of TCR beta were amplified from RNA transcripts. A set of HTBI primers served as the primers for a first-round RT-PCR of the TCR CDR3. One entry per CDR3 protein, called by TCRdb with MiXCR from the multiplex PCR reads. This table holds over 550,000 distinct CDR3 sequences, 15% to 20% found once. The sequenced sample was blood. The receptors originated from a young woman with Graves' hyperthyroidism.

This clonotype was observed at least ten times. The chain has TRBV11-3 and TRBJ2-7; 11 bases are shared with TRBD2. Germline V gene sequence: CDR1 SGHNT, CDR2 YENEEA. The CDR3 has 17 residues. Trimming at V came to 1 base and at J to 3 bases, leaving 8 bases not matched to a gene. The CDR3, as DNA: TGTGCCAGCAGCTTAGGTCCCCAACTAGCGGGGGTCTACGAGCAGTACTTC. It specifies CASSLGPQLAGVYEQYF.

This clonotype was seen many times. The chain carries TRBV3-1 and TRBJ2-5; TRBD1 aligns across 8 bases. The CDR3 consists of 16 residues. The germline V gene has CDR1 LGHDT and CDR2 YNNKEL (reference sequence). The V gene end was trimmed by 1 base and the J gene end by 5 bases; junction bases not matched to a gene: 9. For the CDR3, the DNA is TGTGCCAGCAGCCAAGTTAGGACAGGGTTCGCGGAGACCCAGTACTTC. The encoded protein is CASSQVRTGFAETQYF.

The CDR3 region has the DNA TGTGCCAGCAGCCAATTCCGGACAAGCTCCTACGAGCAGTACTTC. It encodes CASSQFRTSSYEQYF. The chain combines TRBV14 with TRBJ2-7, with D possibly TRBD1 on 5 matching bases. This CDR3 is 15 amino acids long. The germline CDR1 and CDR2 sequences are SGHDN and FVKESK. The ends were cut back, 2 bases at V and 0 bases at J, with 11 bases in the middle.

The table lists this clonotype with a count of one. Being one base from a much bigger clone, this may be a read error. This chain links TRBV13 with TRBJ2-5; D is undetermined. CDR1 is PRHDT and CDR2 is FYEKMQ in the germline V gene (reference sequence). The CDR3 contains 14 residues. The CDR3 bases are TGTGCCAGCAGCCATGCTCAGCCACAAGAGAGCCAGTACTTC. Protein sequence: CASSHAQPQESQYF. Looking up the rest from reference TRBV13 and TRBJ2-5 gives the full variable domain: AAGVIQSPRHLIKEKRETATLKCYPIPRHDTVYWYQQGPGQDPQFLISFYEKMQSDKGSIPDRFSAQQFSDYHSELNMSSLELGDSALYFCASSHAQPQESQYFGPGTRLLVL.

This clonotype was seen a few times. J is TRBJ2-3 and V is TRBV12-5; 9 bases match TRBD2. Germline lookup yields CDR1 LGHNT and CDR2 FRNRAP. There are 14 residues in the CDR3. V lost 7 bases and J lost 3; bases outside the gene matches: 5. This CDR3 reads CASAISGRTDTQYF. The CDR3 nucleotides are TGTGCTAGTGCCATTAGCGGGAGAACAGATACGCAGTATTTT.

The table lists this clonotype with many counts. This sequence joins TRBV28 and TRBJ1-6; D is unclear. The CDR3 runs to 15 residues. Germline CDR1 MDHEN, CDR2 SYDVKM. V lost 6 bases, J lost 5 bases, and 14 bases lay in between. CDR3 region: CASSFIGLNNSPLHF. CDR3 DNA: TGTGCCAGCAGCTTCATCGGGCTGAATAATTCACCCCTCCACTTT. The complete variable domain, with remaining parts taken from reference TRBV28 and TRBJ1-6, reads DVKVTQSSRYLVKRTGEKVFLECVQDMDHENMFWYRQDPGLGLRLIYFSYDVKMKEKGDIPEGYSVSREKKERFSLILESASTNQTSMYLCASSFIGLNNSPLHFGNGTRLTVT.

In its sample, this clonotype was seen a few times. V usage is TRBV7-2 and J usage is TRBJ2-3; a possible D gene is TRBD1 (6 bases). V dropped 6 bases and J dropped 4 bases, with 23 bases sitting between them. CDR3 size: 17 residues. Per the germline V gene, CDR1 is SGHTA and CDR2 is FQGNSA. This CDR3 reads CASSDQARGEGADTQYF. The CDR3 DNA reads TGTGCCAGCAGTGACCAGGCCAGGGGTGAGGGAGCAGATACGCAGTATTTT.

The table lists this clonotype with a few counts. This chain connects TRBV9 to TRBJ2-7, with D tentatively TRBD2 (5 bases). The CDR3 sequence is 15 residues long. Germline CDR1 reads SGDLS; CDR2 reads YYNGEE. Trimming removed 5 bases at V and 6 bases at J, with 21 bases between. CDR3 bases: TGTGCCAGCAGTGATGGGAGCGCCAAGGAAGGCGAGCAGTACTTC. Translated: CASSDGSAKEGEQYF.

The chain couples TRBV5-5 to TRBJ1-1; D is undetermined. Germline CDR1 and CDR2: SGHKS and YYEKEE (reference sequence). This CDR3 comprises 12 residues. V was trimmed by 7 bases and J by 9 bases, leaving 16 bases between them. CDR3 amino acids: CASRMEVGKAFF. As DNA, the CDR3 is TGTGCCAGCCGGATGGAGGTCGGTAAAGCTTTCTTT.

For the CDR3, the DNA is TGTGCCAGCAGGCCAACGGACAGCCCTGGCACAGATACGCAGTATTTT. Its translation is CASRPTDSPGTDTQYF. The chain uses TRBV6-2 or TRBV6-3 and TRBJ2-3, with D possibly TRBD1 on 6 matching bases. V was trimmed by 6 bases and J by 1 base, leaving 17 bases between them. This CDR3 has 16 residues. Germline V gene lookup returns CDR1 MNHEY and CDR2 SVGEGT.

The genes are TRBV6-1 and TRBJ2-5; 10 bases are a match to TRBD2. V trimming: 2 bases; J trimming: 2 bases; junction bases outside the gene matches: 17. Germline V gene lookup returns CDR1 MNHNS and CDR2 SASEGT. The CDR3 is 20 amino acids. The CDR3 coding sequence is TGTGCCAGCAGTGAACAAGGGTATTTGGGGACTAGCGAAAAACAAGAGACCCAGTACTTC. Translating gives CASSEQGYLGTSEKQETQYF.

The CDR3 loop is CASSFEGGGTGELFF. DNA of the CDR3: TGTGCCAGCAGCTTCGAGGGGGGTGGGACCGGGGAGCTGTTTTTT. V gene TRBV7-2 combines with J gene TRBJ2-2; D possibly matches TRBD1 or TRBD2 (6 bases each). This CDR3 comprises 15 residues. V was clipped by 3 bases and J by 5 bases, with 13 bases between them. Germline lookup yields CDR1 SGHTA and CDR2 FQGNSA.

This clonotype showed up just a few times. Given a much more abundant clone one base away, this may be a read error. This sequence joins TRBV28 and TRBJ1-1; D is uncertain. Germline V CDR1 and CDR2: MDHEN, SYDVKM. The length of the CDR3 is 13 residues. The CDR3 reads CASSFARNTEALF. The CDR3 DNA is TGTGCCAGCAGTTTCGCGAGGAACACTGAAGCTCTCTTT.

This chain links TRBV19 with TRBJ1-1, with a possible D match to TRBD1 (6 bases). V was trimmed by 5 bases and J by 1 base, leaving 14 bases between them. CDR3 length: 15 residues. CDR1 and CDR2 (germline): LNHDA, SQIVND (reference sequence). In DNA form, the CDR3 reads TGTGCCAGTAGTTATAGAACAGGGCGGAACACTGAAGCTTTCTTT. It yields the protein CASSYRTGRNTEAFF.

The table lists this clonotype with many counts. The chain recombines TRBV6-2 or TRBV6-3 with TRBJ1-2; D is unresolved. Looked up from germline, CDR1 is MNHEY and CDR2 is SVGEGT. There are 12 residues in the CDR3. Trimming took 5 bases from V and 5 from J, leaving 9 bases between them. This CDR3 is CASSHGPYGYTF. In DNA form, the CDR3 reads TGTGCCAGCAGTCACGGACCATATGGCTACACCTTC.

This clonotype came up a few times. J is TRBJ2-1 and V is TRBV7-2; D possibly corresponds to TRBD1 (7 bases). Germline-derived CDR1 and CDR2 are SGHTA and FQGNSA. This CDR3 region has 14 residues. Trimming took 7 bases from V and 5 from J, leaving 15 bases between them. The CDR3 loop reads CASTAGQSNNEQFF. DNA for the CDR3: TGTGCCAGCACCGCGGGACAGAGTAACAATGAGCAGTTCTTC.

The V gene is TRBV20-1, the J gene TRBJ2-1; unclear D gene. Trimming removed 3 bases from V and 4 bases from J, with 7 bases in between. CDR1 is DFQATT, CDR2 SNEGSKA, per germline (reference sequence). The CDR3 contains 12 residues. CDR3 nucleotides: TGCAGTGCTAGCGACACTTACAATGAGCAGTTCTTC. Translating it yields CSASDTYNEQFF.

With regard to this clonotype: One base away lies a much larger clone, so this may be a sequencing read error. The chain is built from TRBV12-3 or TRBV12-4 and TRBJ1-5; 8 bases agree with TRBD1. V trimming: 5 bases; J trimming: 3 bases; junction bases outside the gene matches: 3. The CDR3 has 14 amino acids. CDR3 in amino acids: CASSRTGNNQPQHF. CDR3 sequence (DNA): TGTGCCAGCAGTCGGACAGGGAACAATCAGCCCCAGCATTTT.

This clonotype appeared many times. The genes are TRBV5-8 and TRBJ1-4; D is unresolved. The V end was cut by 5 bases, the J end by 7 bases, with 15 bases between. The CDR3 has 14 residues. Germline V gene lookup returns CDR1 SGHTS and CDR2 YDEGEE. The CDR3 sequence is CASSYMDPGEKLFF. The CDR3 DNA follows: TGTGCCAGCAGTTATATGGACCCGGGTGAAAAACTGTTTTTT.

This clonotype has ten or more counts. The CDR3, as DNA: TGCGCCAGCAGCTTGAGTTGGGAAGAGACCCAGTACTTC. Translated: CASSLSWEETQYF. The gene calls are TRBV5-1 and TRBJ2-5; D not resolved. The V and J ends lost 1 base and 3 bases respectively, with 7 bases between them. Germline CDR1 SGHRS, CDR2 YFSETQ. This CDR3 region has 13 residues.

The chain carries TRBV19 and TRBJ2-2; 7 nucleotides agree with TRBD1. This CDR3 comprises 18 residues. Germline V gives CDR1 LNHDA, CDR2 SQIVND (reference sequence). The junction had 9 bases not matched to a gene; V was cut back by 2 bases and J by 0 bases. The CDR3 DNA reads as TGTGCCAGTAGTATACAGATTGTGGACAGGACGAACACCGGGGAGCTGTTTTTT. Amino acids: CASSIQIVDRTNTGELFF.

V and J are TRBV19 and TRBJ1-5; no clear D. V shed 6 bases and J shed 7 bases, with 22 bases lying between them. Germline CDR1 LNHDA, CDR2 SQIVND (reference sequence). The CDR3 contains 16 residues. CDR3: CASRSQEGTSRQPQHF. DNA for the CDR3: TGTGCCAGTAGGAGCCAGGAGGGAACATCCAGGCAGCCCCAGCATTTT.

This clonotype was observed many times. V usage is TRBV7-9 and J usage is TRBJ2-3, with 7 bases aligning to TRBD1. The trim removed 1 base at V and 0 bases at J, leaving 7 bases unmatched. Germline assignment: CDR1 SEHNR and CDR2 FQNEAQ (reference sequence). The CDR3 has 17 residues. The CDR3 sequence is CASSLGTGFTSTDTQYF. CDR3 coding DNA: TGTGCCAGCAGCTTAGGGACAGGATTTACTAGCACAGATACGCAGTATTTT.

This chain connects TRBV4-2 to TRBJ2-1; D call uncertain. The V gene lost 4 bases and the J gene lost 7 bases, with 11 bases spanning the gap. This CDR3 region has 13 residues. Germline V gene sequence: CDR1 LGHNA, CDR2 YNFKEQ. The CDR3 DNA is TGTGCCAGCAGCCGGGCTCTGACGAATGAGCAGTTCTTC. This codes for CASSRALTNEQFF.

This clonotype has only a few counts. The rearrangement uses TRBV6-1 and TRBJ1-6; D ambiguous. Germline values: CDR1 MNHNS, CDR2 SASEGT. The V and J ends lost 5 bases and 14 bases respectively, with 16 bases between them. The CDR3 consists of 13 residues. CDR3 amino acids: CASSRTDGAALHF. The CDR3 DNA is TGTGCCAGCAGTAGGACCGACGGAGCTGCCCTCCACTTT.

The genes are TRBV10-3 and TRBJ2-5, with unresolved D. The CDR3 contains 15 residues. Trimming left V 6 bases short and J 3 bases short, with 17 bases between. The V gene's germline CDR1 is ENHRY and CDR2 SYGVKD. CDR3 residues: CAIRMGLGREETQYF. The CDR3 coding sequence is TGTGCCATCAGGATGGGGTTAGGTCGGGAAGAGACCCAGTACTTC.

This clonotype was recorded a few times. CDR3 loop: CSARSQLAGVSTDTQYF. The CDR3 coding sequence is TGCAGTGCTAGATCCCAACTAGCGGGGGTGAGCACAGATACGCAGTATTTT. The chain is built from TRBV20-1 and TRBJ2-3; 11 bases line up with TRBD2. CDR3 length: 17 amino acids. CDR1 is DFQATT and CDR2 is SNEGSKA in the germline V gene (reference sequence). V lost 2 bases, J lost 0 bases, and 7 bases stayed unmatched.

This clonotype was recorded at least ten times. The rearrangement links TRBV6-1 to TRBJ1-1; weak D call: TRBD1 (5 bases). This CDR3 has 14 residues. V was trimmed by 2 bases and J by 3 bases, leaving 10 bases between them. Germline V gene sequence: CDR1 MNHNS, CDR2 SASEGT. The CDR3 sequence is CASSETGGYTEAFF. In nucleotides, the CDR3 is TGTGCCAGCAGTGAAACTGGGGGGTACACTGAAGCTTTCTTT.

The V call is TRBV30, the J call TRBJ2-1; D is unclear. Germline assignment: CDR1 GTSNPN and CDR2 SVGIG (reference sequence). The CDR3 loop spans 11 amino acids. V lost 3 bases, J lost 13 bases, and 13 bases lay in between. CDR3 coding DNA: TGTGCCTGGAGGGGCACCTCTGTTCAGTTCTTC. It translates to CAWRGTSVQFF.

There are many counts of this clonotype. The CDR3 reads CASSQDVRSYEQYF. The DNA for the CDR3 is TGTGCCAGCAGCCAAGACGTCAGGAGCTACGAGCAGTACTTC. This sequence joins TRBV3-1 and TRBJ2-7, with D unclear. The V gene lost 0 bases and the J gene lost 3 bases, with 9 bases spanning the gap. This CDR3 comprises 14 residues. From germline, CDR1 is LGHDT and CDR2 YNNKEL (reference sequence).